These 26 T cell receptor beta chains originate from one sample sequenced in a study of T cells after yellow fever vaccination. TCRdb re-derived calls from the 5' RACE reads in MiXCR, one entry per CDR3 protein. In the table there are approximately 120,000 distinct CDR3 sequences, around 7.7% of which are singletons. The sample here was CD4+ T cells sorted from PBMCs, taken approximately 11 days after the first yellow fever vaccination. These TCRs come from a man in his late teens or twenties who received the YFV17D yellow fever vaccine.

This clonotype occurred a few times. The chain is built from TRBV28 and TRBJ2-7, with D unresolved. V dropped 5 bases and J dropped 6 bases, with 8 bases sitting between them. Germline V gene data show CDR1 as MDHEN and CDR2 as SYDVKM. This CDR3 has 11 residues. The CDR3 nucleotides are TGTGCCAGCAGTAGCCCGGGCGAGCAGTACGTC. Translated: CASSSPGEQYV.

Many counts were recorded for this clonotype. The CDR3 DNA is TGTGCCACCGCGACAGGGGCCACAGATACGCAGTATTTT. Protein: CATATGATDTQYF. The chain joins TRBV24-1 to TRBJ2-3; TRBD1 aligns across 8 bases. CDR1 and CDR2 (germline): KGHDR, SFDVKD. The CDR3 contains 13 residues. Trimming took 9 bases from V and 2 from J; bases not matched to a gene: 3.

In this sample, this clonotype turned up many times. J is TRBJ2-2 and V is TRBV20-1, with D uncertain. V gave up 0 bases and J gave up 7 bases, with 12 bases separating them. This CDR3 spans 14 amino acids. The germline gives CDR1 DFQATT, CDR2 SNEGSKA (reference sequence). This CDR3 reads CSARDPAVGGELFF. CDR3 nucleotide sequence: TGCAGTGCTAGAGATCCCGCCGTAGGCGGGGAGCTGTTTTTT.

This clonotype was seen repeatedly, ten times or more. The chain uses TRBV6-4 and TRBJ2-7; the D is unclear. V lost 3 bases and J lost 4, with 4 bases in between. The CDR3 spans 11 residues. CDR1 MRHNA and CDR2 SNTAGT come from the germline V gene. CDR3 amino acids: CASSERYEQYV. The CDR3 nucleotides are TGTGCCAGCAGTGAGAGGTACGAGCAGTACGTC.

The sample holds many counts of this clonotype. CDR3 nucleotides: TGTGCCAGCTCACCTCGGTTTCGACAGAGTCGAGAAAACACTGAAGCTTTCTTT. It yields the protein CASSPRFRQSRENTEAFF. The gene calls are TRBV18 and TRBJ1-1, with a weak D call TRBD1 (5 bases). Trimming pared 3 bases from V and 2 bases from J, leaving 22 bases between. In germline, CDR1 is KGHSH, CDR2 LQKENI. The CDR3 sequence is 18 residues long.

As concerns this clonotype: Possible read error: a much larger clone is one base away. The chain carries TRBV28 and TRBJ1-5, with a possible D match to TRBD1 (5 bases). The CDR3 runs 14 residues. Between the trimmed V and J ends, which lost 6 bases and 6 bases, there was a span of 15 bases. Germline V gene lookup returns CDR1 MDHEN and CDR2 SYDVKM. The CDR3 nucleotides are TGTGCCAGCAGCTCACCACAGGCGGCTCAGCCCCAGCATTTT. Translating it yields CASSSPQAAQPQHF.

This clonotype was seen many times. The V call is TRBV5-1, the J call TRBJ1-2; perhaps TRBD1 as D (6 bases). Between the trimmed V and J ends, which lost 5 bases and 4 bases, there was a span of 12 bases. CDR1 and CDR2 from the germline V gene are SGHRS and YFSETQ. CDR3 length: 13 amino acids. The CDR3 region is CASRPLDSYGYTF. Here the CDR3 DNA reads TGCGCCAGCAGGCCTCTGGACAGCTATGGCTACACCTTC.

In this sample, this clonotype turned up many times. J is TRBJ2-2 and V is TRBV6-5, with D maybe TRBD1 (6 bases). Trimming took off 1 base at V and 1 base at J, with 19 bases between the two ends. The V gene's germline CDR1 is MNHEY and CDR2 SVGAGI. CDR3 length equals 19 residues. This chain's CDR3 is CASSYFGDTPIKNTGELFF. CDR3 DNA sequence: TGTGCCAGCAGTTACTTTGGGGACACCCCGATAAAGAACACCGGGGAGCTGTTTTTT.

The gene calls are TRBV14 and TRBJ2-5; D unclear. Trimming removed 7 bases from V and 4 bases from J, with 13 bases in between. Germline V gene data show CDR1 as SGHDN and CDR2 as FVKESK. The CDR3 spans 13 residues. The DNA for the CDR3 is TGTGCCAGCAACACAGACCCGACAGAGACCCAGTACTTC. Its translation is CASNTDPTETQYF.

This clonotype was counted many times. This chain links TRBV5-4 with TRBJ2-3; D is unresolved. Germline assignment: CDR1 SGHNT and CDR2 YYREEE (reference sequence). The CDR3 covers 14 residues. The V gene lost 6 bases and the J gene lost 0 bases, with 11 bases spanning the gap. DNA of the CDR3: TGTGCCAGCATTCCCGGCTCTAGCACAGATACGCAGTATTTT. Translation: CASIPGSSTDTQYF.

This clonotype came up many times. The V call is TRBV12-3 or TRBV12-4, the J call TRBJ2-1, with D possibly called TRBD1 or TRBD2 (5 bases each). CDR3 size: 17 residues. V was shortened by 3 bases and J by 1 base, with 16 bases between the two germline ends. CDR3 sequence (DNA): TGTGCCAGCAGTTTGTGGGGGTCGGGGAAATCCTACAATGAGCAGTTCTTC. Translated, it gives CASSLWGSGKSYNEQFF.

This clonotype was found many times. The CDR3 loop is CASSLAGLVSGANVLTF. The CDR3 DNA reads as TGTGCCAGCAGCTTAGCGGGACTCGTATCTGGGGCCAACGTCCTGACTTTC. The chain carries TRBV7-2 and TRBJ2-6; TRBD2 is a possible D gene (6 bases). This CDR3 has 17 amino acids. Germline-derived CDR1 and CDR2 are SGHTA and FQGNSA. Trimming removed 0 bases from V and 1 base from J, with 10 bases in between.

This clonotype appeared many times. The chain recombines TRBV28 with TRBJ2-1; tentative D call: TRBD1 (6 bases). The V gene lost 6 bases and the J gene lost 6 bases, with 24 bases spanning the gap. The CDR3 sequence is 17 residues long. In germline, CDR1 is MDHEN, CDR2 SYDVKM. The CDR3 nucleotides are TGTGCCAGCAGCCCTTTATGGGGGCCCGGCGGCTCCAATGAGCAGTTCTTC. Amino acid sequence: CASSPLWGPGGSNEQFF.

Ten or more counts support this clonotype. The CDR3 DNA follows: TGTGCCATCTCCAGGACTAGCGGGGGGGTAAATCAGTATTTT. It codes for CAISRTSGGVNQYF. This chain links TRBV10-3 with TRBJ2-3; 15 positions match TRBD2. With V trimmed by 8 bases and J by 12 bases, 9 bases remained unmatched. Germline CDR1 and CDR2: ENHRY and SYGVKD. This CDR3 comprises 14 residues.

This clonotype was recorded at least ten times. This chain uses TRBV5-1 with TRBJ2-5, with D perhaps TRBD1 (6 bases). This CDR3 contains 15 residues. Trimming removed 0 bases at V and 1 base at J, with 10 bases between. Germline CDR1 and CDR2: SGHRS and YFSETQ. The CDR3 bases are TGCGCCAGCAGCTTGGCGGGCAGGGGCCAAGAGACCCAGTACTTC. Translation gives CASSLAGRGQETQYF.

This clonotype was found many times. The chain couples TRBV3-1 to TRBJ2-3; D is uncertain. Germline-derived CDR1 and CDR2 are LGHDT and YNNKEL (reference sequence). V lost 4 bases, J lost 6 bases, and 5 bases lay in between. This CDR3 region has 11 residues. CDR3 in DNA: TGTGCCAGCAGCCGGGGTGATACGCAGTATTTT. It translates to CASSRGDTQYF.

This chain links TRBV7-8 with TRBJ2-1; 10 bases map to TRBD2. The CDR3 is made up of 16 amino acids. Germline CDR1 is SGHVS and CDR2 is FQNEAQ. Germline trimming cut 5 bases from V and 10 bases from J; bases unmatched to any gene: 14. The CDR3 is CASSGSLAGEPGEQFF. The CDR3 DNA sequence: TGTGCCAGCAGCGGGTCCCTAGCGGGGGAGCCCGGCGAGCAGTTCTTC.

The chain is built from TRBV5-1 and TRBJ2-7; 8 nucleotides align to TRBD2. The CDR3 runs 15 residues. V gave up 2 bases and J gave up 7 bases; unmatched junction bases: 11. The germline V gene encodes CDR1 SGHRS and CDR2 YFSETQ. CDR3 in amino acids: CASSFRTRGGSEQYF. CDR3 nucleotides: TGCGCCAGCAGCTTCAGGACTCGCGGGGGGTCAGAGCAGTACTTC.

CDR3 coding DNA: TGTGCCAGTAACGCACAGGGAGCCTCCCCTTCGAAGGCCGGGGAGCTGTTTTTT. It specifies CASNAQGASPSKAGELFF. This chain joins TRBV19 and TRBJ2-2; tentatively, D is TRBD1 (6 bases). Trimming took 7 bases from V and 6 from J, leaving 27 bases between them. The CDR3 loop spans 18 amino acids. The germline CDR1 and CDR2 sequences are LNHDA and SQIVND (reference sequence).

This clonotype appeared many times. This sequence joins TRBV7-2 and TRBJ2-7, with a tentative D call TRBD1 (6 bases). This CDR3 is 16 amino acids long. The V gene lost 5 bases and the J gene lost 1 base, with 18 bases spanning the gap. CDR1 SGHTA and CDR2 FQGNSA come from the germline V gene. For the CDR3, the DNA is TGTGCCAGCAGCCGATCCGGGACAAGAGATTCCTACGAGCAGTACTTC. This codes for CASSRSGTRDSYEQYF.

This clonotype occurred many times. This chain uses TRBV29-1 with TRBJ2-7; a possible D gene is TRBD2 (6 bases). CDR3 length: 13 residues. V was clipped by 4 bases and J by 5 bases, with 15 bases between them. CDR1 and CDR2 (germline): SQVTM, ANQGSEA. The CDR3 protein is CSVGRWGVHEQYF. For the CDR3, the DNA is TGCAGCGTTGGAAGGTGGGGGGTTCACGAGCAGTACTTC.

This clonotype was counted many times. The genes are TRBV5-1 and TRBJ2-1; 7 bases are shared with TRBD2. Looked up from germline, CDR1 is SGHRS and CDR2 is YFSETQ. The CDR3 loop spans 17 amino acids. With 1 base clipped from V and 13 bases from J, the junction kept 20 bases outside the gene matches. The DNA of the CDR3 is TGCGCCAGCAGCTTGATCCCAGGCCGGAGGGGCGGGGGAAGTCAGTTCTTC. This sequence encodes CASSLIPGRRGGGSQFF.

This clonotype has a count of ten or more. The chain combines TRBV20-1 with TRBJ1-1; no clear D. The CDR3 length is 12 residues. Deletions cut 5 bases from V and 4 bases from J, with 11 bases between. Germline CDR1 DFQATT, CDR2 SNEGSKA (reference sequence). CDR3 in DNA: TGCAGTGCTTGGACGTCTGGCACTGAAGCTTTCTTT. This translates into CSAWTSGTEAFF.

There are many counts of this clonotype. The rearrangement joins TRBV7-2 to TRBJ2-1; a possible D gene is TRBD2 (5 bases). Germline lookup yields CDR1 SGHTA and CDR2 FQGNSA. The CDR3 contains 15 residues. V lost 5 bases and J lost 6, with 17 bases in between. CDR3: CASSRRDHHGNEQFF. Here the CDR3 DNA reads TGTGCCAGCAGCCGACGGGATCACCACGGCAATGAGCAGTTCTTC.

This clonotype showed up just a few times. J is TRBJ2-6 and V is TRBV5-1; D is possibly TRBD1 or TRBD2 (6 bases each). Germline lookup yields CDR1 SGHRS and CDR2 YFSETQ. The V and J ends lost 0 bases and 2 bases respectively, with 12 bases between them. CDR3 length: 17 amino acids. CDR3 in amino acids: CASSLGVEGAGANVLTF. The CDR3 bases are TGCGCCAGCAGCTTGGGAGTGGAGGGGGCTGGGGCCAACGTCCTGACTTTC.

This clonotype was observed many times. The CDR3 loop is CASSLSGGLGDTQYF. CDR3 coding DNA: TGCGCCAGCAGCTTGTCGGGGGGGCTGGGAGATACGCAGTATTTT. The V and J genes are TRBV5-1 and TRBJ2-3; 8 bases match TRBD2. CDR3 length equals 15 residues. V shed 1 base, J shed 5 bases, and the junction held 6 bases outside the gene matches. Germline V lookup: CDR1 SGHRS, CDR2 YFSETQ.